The clone carrying this T cell receptor beta chain has only a few counts. What it binds is not known. The data are from a study of shared clonotypes between healthy human individuals. At the level of the study: Participating donors consisted of a couple of women and a few men aged 18 to 49. Findings and caveats of the study: Researchers found naive subsets generally carried larger estimated richness than memory subsets.

Sorted-subset replicate PCR reactions were performed with approximately 0.2 ug DNA, corresponding to tens of thousands of T cell genomes. Measured with immunoSEQ multiplex PCR; TCRdb has only the in-frame clones, and not every one. The sample records a few million clones, roughly 90% being singletons. V shed 8 bases and J shed 0 bases, with 7 bases lying between them. The germline gives CDR1 ENHRY, CDR2 SYGVKD. The CDR3 spans 12 residues. This TCR was sampled from a man aged 18 to 29 in good health. Some clones in this sample may be carry-over from other donors' samples. Sample: naive CD4+ T cells from PBMCs. Subset in this sample: CD45RA+ positively selected. The gene calls are TRBV10-3 and TRBJ1-2; no clear D. CDR3 nucleotide sequence: TGTGCCATCCGGCCGCCTAACTATGGCTACACCTTC. It translates to CAIRPPNYGYTF.